The present TCR delta chain was sequenced within a study of Vδ1+ human thymocytes. Comments on this clone: Its target is unknown.

Sequences come from RNA converted to cDNA by reverse transcription. Multiplex PCR used pooled V-gene forward primers and a constant-region reverse primer to amplify CDR3s. TCRdb re-analyzed the multiplex PCR reads via CATT. The top ten hold 0.5% of the sample, which has more than 50,000 delta-chain clones, 15% seen once. Germline CDR1 TSWWSYY, CDR2 QGS. The CDR3 runs to 20 residues. The V gene end was trimmed by 2 bases and the J gene end by 3 bases; junction bases not matched to a gene: 20. Whole-study results and caveats: Thymic TRG and TRD repertoires appeared highly polyclonal.

This receptor was identified in a boy under two years old who had congenital heart surgery. This chain links TRDV1 with TRDJ1; 8 nucleotides match TRDD3. The sample was Vdelta1+ gamma-delta thymocytes from the thymus. Subset in this sample: FACS-sorted CD3+ TCRalphabeta- TCRVdelta1+ TCRVdelta2- thymocytes. CDR3 protein: CALGESLPHFGDTGADKLIF. As DNA, the CDR3 is TGTGCTCTTGGGGAAAGCCTACCTCACTTCGGGGATACAGGCGCCGATAAACTCATCTTT.